Below, 18 T cell receptor beta chains from the same sample are listed, as sequenced in a study of T cell repertoires in cytomegalovirus infection. No antigen has been identified for these receptors. TCRdb reprocessed the reads with MiXCR, giving one entry per CDR3 protein. Among 640,000 or so distinct CDR3 sequences listed, roughly 33% were seen once. This specimen consisted of cultured PBMCs, obtained from culture after CMV antigen stimulation. These receptors all stem from a human donor in good health (CMV status not recorded). Some clones in this sample may be carry-over from other donors' samples.

With respect to this clonotype: Given a much more abundant clone one base away, this may be a read error. The chain is built from TRBV5-4 and TRBJ1-1; perhaps TRBD1 as D (6 bases). Looked up from germline, CDR1 is SGHNT and CDR2 is YYREEE (reference sequence). V gave up 4 bases and J gave up 4 bases, with 11 bases separating them. This CDR3 has 13 amino acids. This CDR3 is CASSPPGATEAFF. CDR3 bases: TGTGCCAGCAGCCCCCCAGGGGCCACTGAAGCTTTCTTT.

In this sample, this clonotype turned up a few times. The chain combines TRBV11-3 with TRBJ2-1, with D perhaps matching TRBD1 (5 bases). Trimming stripped 3 bases from V and 8 bases from J, with 17 bases between. Germline V gene lookup returns CDR1 SGHNT and CDR2 YENEEA. The CDR3 spans 15 residues. The CDR3 protein is CASSFKGRISDEQFF. For the CDR3, the DNA is TGTGCCAGCAGCTTTAAGGGGCGGATAAGCGATGAGCAGTTCTTC.

This clonotype showed up many times. This chain joins TRBV7-2 and TRBJ2-3; 15 bases agree with TRBD2. The length of the CDR3 is 16 residues. V trimming: 5 bases; J trimming: 5 bases; junction bases outside the gene matches: 5. Germline loops: CDR1 SGHTA, CDR2 FQGNSA. CDR3 sequence: CASSQGLAGGGDTQYF. The CDR3 DNA reads as TGTGCCAGCAGCCAGGGACTAGCGGGGGGAGGAGATACGCAGTATTTT.

The rearrangement links TRBV28 to TRBJ2-7; the D is unclear. Looked up from germline, CDR1 is MDHEN and CDR2 is SYDVKM. This CDR3 has 13 amino acids. V was clipped by 3 bases and J by 2 bases, with 8 bases between them. In DNA, the CDR3 is TGTGCCAGCAGTTTCGCGGCTACCTACGAGCAGTACTTC. This sequence encodes CASSFAATYEQYF. The complete variable domain, with remaining parts taken from reference TRBV28 and TRBJ2-7, reads DVKVTQSSRYLVKRTGEKVFLECVQDMDHENMFWYRQDPGLGLRLIYFSYDVKMKEKGDIPEGYSVSREKKERFSLILESASTNQTSMYLCASSFAATYEQYFGPGTRLTVT.

This clonotype was counted ten times or more. Here the CDR3 DNA reads TGCAGTGACAGTCCTTGGACTAGCGGTGTCAATGAGCAGTTCTTC. As protein: CSDSPWTSGVNEQFF. V gene TRBV20-1 combines with J gene TRBJ2-1, with TRBD2 identical over 10 bases. With V trimmed by 7 bases and J by 6 bases, 12 bases remained unmatched. Germline V gene sequence: CDR1 DFQATT, CDR2 SNEGSKA (reference sequence). The CDR3 runs to 15 residues.

This sequence joins TRBV5-4 and TRBJ2-3, with TRBD1 matching 8 bases. Germline loops: CDR1 SGHNT, CDR2 YYREEE (reference sequence). Unmatched junction bases numbered 13, after V lost 5 bases and J lost 2 bases. This CDR3 is built from 17 residues. CDR3 region: CASRRTGQTSITDTQYF. The CDR3 coding sequence is TGTGCCAGCAGGCGGACAGGGCAGACATCGATCACAGATACGCAGTATTTT.

The genes are TRBV20-1 and TRBJ2-7, with D unresolved. CDR3 length: 13 amino acids. V lost 3 bases and J 7 bases, leaving 16 bases between the germline ends. Germline V gene data show CDR1 as DFQATT and CDR2 as SNEGSKA (reference sequence). In nucleotides, the CDR3 is TGCAGTGCTAGTCTCATTGTCGGCTTGGAGCAGTACTTC. Translated: CSASLIVGLEQYF.

The chain employs TRBV25-1 and TRBJ2-3; D uncertain. This CDR3 has 15 amino acids. Trimming removed 4 bases from V and 0 bases from J, with 11 bases in between. CDR1 and CDR2 (germline): MGHDK, SYGVNS. CDR3 residues: CASSARDTSTDTQYF. CDR3 DNA sequence: TGTGCCAGCAGTGCCCGAGACACTAGCACAGATACGCAGTATTTT.

This clonotype was picked up many times. This chain links TRBV7-9 with TRBJ2-3; D gene ambiguous. V was shortened by 5 bases and J by 2 bases, with 11 bases between the two germline ends. The CDR3 is 14 residues long. CDR1 is SEHNR and CDR2 is FQNEAQ in the germline V gene (reference sequence). The CDR3 nucleotides are TGTGCCAGCAGCCCGACTGCTCTCACAGATACGCAGTATTTT. It translates to CASSPTALTDTQYF.

This chain connects TRBV20-1 to TRBJ1-2, with a weak D call TRBD1 (6 bases). The CDR3 runs to 16 residues. In germline, CDR1 is DFQATT, CDR2 SNEGSKA (reference sequence). The V and J ends lost 8 bases and 5 bases respectively, with 27 bases between them. CDR3 bases: TGCAGTTCCTGGGGAGGGGGGGGCGGGTTGGGGTATGGCTACACCTTC. Translation: CSSWGGGGGLGYGYTF.

This clonotype was found a few times. V usage is TRBV4-1 and J usage is TRBJ2-3; D may be TRBD2 (5 bases). CDR1 is MGHRA, CDR2 YSYEKL, per germline. V was clipped by 2 bases and J by 7 bases, with 25 bases between them. The CDR3 is made up of 18 amino acids. CDR3 in DNA: TGCGCCAGCAGCCAAACAGCCTTAAAGACCCTCACCGGGAATACGCAGTATTTT. Its translation is CASSQTALKTLTGNTQYF.

The V gene is TRBV7-6, the J gene TRBJ2-5; TRBD2 agrees at 8 bases. V trimming: 0 bases; J trimming: 2 bases; junction bases outside the gene matches: 5. The CDR3 is 16 amino acids. Looked up from germline, CDR1 is SGHVS and CDR2 is FNYEAQ. CDR3 sequence (DNA): TGTGCCAGCAGCTTAGCGGGACTAGGACGACAAGAGACCCAGTACTTC. Its protein product is CASSLAGLGRQETQYF.

V usage is TRBV30 and J usage is TRBJ1-1; D gene uncertain. The CDR3 covers 13 residues. V was trimmed by 3 bases and J by 0 bases, leaving 8 bases between them. Germline CDR1 reads GTSNPN; CDR2 reads SVGIG (reference sequence). CDR3 nucleotides: TGTGCCTGGAGGGGGAACGTGAACACTGAAGCTTTCTTT. It translates to CAWRGNVNTEAFF.

The V call is TRBV10-3, the J call TRBJ2-7, with D hard to call. The CDR3 spans 14 residues. The germline gives CDR1 ENHRY, CDR2 SYGVKD. Between the trimmed V and J ends, which lost 7 bases and 7 bases, there was a span of 20 bases. DNA for the CDR3: TGTGCCATCAAAACCCCTAACTCAGACCAGGAGCAGTACTTC. It specifies CAIKTPNSDQEQYF.

Many counts were recorded for this clonotype. The rearrangement joins TRBV7-2 to TRBJ1-2; a possible D gene is TRBD1 (5 bases). The ends were cut back, 7 bases at V and 5 bases at J, with 17 bases in the middle. The V gene's germline CDR1 is SGHTA and CDR2 FQGNSA. This CDR3 has 14 residues. The DNA of the CDR3 is TGTGCCAGCACCTGGAGAGGGGAGAGTTATGGCTACACCTTC. This codes for CASTWRGESYGYTF.

This clonotype was seen ten or more times. The chain joins TRBV7-2 to TRBJ2-3; D is uncertain. This CDR3 spans 17 amino acids. Looked up from germline, CDR1 is SGHTA and CDR2 is FQGNSA. V gave up 5 bases and J gave up 0 bases, with 18 bases separating them. The CDR3 spells CASSLPATVTSTDTQYF. The CDR3 coding sequence is TGTGCCAGCAGCCTCCCAGCGACCGTTACTAGCACAGATACGCAGTATTTT.

This clonotype was recorded at least ten times. V and J are TRBV7-2 and TRBJ1-1; D is possibly TRBD1 (5 bases). Trimming stripped 2 bases from V and 4 bases from J, with 11 bases between. The CDR3 runs to 14 residues. CDR1 is SGHTA and CDR2 is FQGNSA in the germline V gene. The CDR3 loop is CASSLRGDGTEAFF. For the CDR3, the DNA is TGTGCCAGCAGCTTACGAGGGGATGGCACTGAAGCTTTCTTT.

The chain carries TRBV14 and TRBJ2-7, with D perhaps TRBD1 (5 bases). Germline V lookup: CDR1 SGHDN, CDR2 FVKESK. V lost 0 bases to trimming and J lost 7 bases, with 19 bases between them. CDR3 length equals 16 residues. CDR3 DNA sequence: TGTGCCAGCAGCCAAGAACAGGCCAGGGTCATCTATGAGCAGTACTTC. Translation: CASSQEQARVIYEQYF.